The clone carrying this TCR beta chain was found many times. Amplification of TCR beta CDR3 regions used RNA as the template. Carried out on the TCR CDR3, a first-round RT-PCR used the HTBI primer set. TCRdb reanalysed the multiplex PCR reads using MiXCR and keeps one entry per CDR3 protein. In the table there are 500,000 to 750,000 distinct CDR3 sequences, 15% to 18% of which are singletons. The CDR3 consists of 17 residues. Trimming took off 1 base at V and 1 base at J, with 16 bases between the two ends. Germline V gives CDR1 MNHEY, CDR2 SVGAGI. The sample belongs to a study of T cells in Graves' hyperthyroidism and ophthalmopathy.

The origin of this receptor is a woman aged 25 to 39 with Graves' hyperthyroidism. Sequencing used blood. The chain carries TRBV6-5 and TRBJ1-1; possible D gene TRBD1, 5 bases. The CDR3 protein is CASSYLYQGMENTEAFF. CDR3 nucleotide sequence: TGTGCCAGCAGTTACTTATATCAGGGTATGGAGAACACTGAAGCTTTCTTT.